The 13 T cell receptor beta chains below were found in one sample sequenced in a study of cytomegalovirus exposure and HLA in healthy donors. The PCR employed 60 Vbeta primers together with 13 Jbeta primers. Clones were sequenced by immunoSEQ multiplex PCR, and TCRdb holds only the in-frame ones, with some missing. This sample's clone table lists about 42,000 clones. Sequencing was carried out using PBMCs. The receptors come from a young man in good health and CMV-seronegative.

V is TRBV19 and J is TRBJ2-3; D is possibly TRBD1 (6 bases). This CDR3 contains 15 residues. The germline gives CDR1 LNHDA, CDR2 SQIVND (reference sequence). V was cut by 1 base and J by 1 base, with 9 bases left in between. The CDR3 coding sequence is TGTGCCAGTAGTATAGGGGGGCAGGGCACAGATACGCAGTATTTT. Its protein product is CASSIGGQGTDTQYF.

V usage is TRBV5-1 and J usage is TRBJ1-2; D not resolved. The CDR3 totals 11 residues. V was trimmed by 4 bases and J by 5 bases, leaving 6 bases between them. CDR1 and CDR2 (germline): SGHRS, YFSETQ. CDR3 residues: CASSAGYGYTF. For the CDR3, the DNA is TGCGCCAGCAGCGCGGGATATGGCTACACCTTC. Based on the CDR3 plus reference TRBV5-1 and TRBJ1-2, the full variable domain is KAGVTQTPRYLIKTRGQQVTLSCSPISGHRSVSWYQQTPGQGLQFLFEYFSETQRNKGNFPGRFSGRQFSNSRSEMNVSTLELGDSALYLCASSAGYGYTFGSGTRLTVV.

The CDR3 region is CASSVEGYTEAFF. The CDR3 DNA is TGTGCCAGCAGCGTAGAGGGGTACACTGAAGCTTTCTTT. J is TRBJ1-1 and V is TRBV9; D may be TRBD1 (5 bases). This CDR3 region has 13 residues. V lost 0 bases, J lost 3 bases, and 6 bases lay in between. Per the germline V gene, CDR1 is SGDLS and CDR2 is YYNGEE.

The CDR3 sequence is CASSPIGGLGYGYTF. The CDR3 DNA reads as TGTGCCAGCAGCCCGATAGGGGGCCTAGGCTATGGCTACACCTTC. The J gene is TRBJ1-2, the V gene TRBV7-2; 7 nucleotides match TRBD1. The CDR3 consists of 15 residues. V lost 5 bases to trimming and J lost 4 bases; unmatched junction nucleotides: 10. Germline CDR1 and CDR2: SGHTA and FQGNSA.

The chain uses TRBV7-8 and TRBJ2-5, with 8 bases fitting TRBD2. Germline-derived CDR1 and CDR2 are SGHVS and FQNEAQ. The CDR3 consists of 14 residues. V dropped 5 bases and J dropped 2; count of bases not matched to a gene: 4. The CDR3 is CASSLLAGQETQYF. CDR3 nucleotide sequence: TGTGCCAGCAGCCTGTTAGCGGGGCAAGAGACCCAGTACTTC.

The chain combines TRBV7-9 with TRBJ1-2; D might be TRBD1 (6 bases). V dropped 3 bases and J dropped 8 bases, with 13 bases sitting between them. This CDR3 has 13 residues. Germline assignment: CDR1 SEHNR and CDR2 FQNEAQ (reference sequence). CDR3 sequence (DNA): TGTGCCAGCAGCTTGCTGGGGGCGGAAGGCTACACCTTC. It yields the protein CASSLLGAEGYTF.

The CDR3 loop reads CASSPKADRLYGYTF. The CDR3 DNA reads TGTGCCAGCAGCCCCAAGGCGGACAGGTTGTATGGCTACACCTTC. The chain joins TRBV7-2 to TRBJ1-2; 7 bases align to TRBD1. CDR1 is SGHTA, CDR2 FQGNSA, per germline. Losses at the gene ends were 5 bases for V and 5 bases for J; bases not matched to a gene: 11. This CDR3 is 15 amino acids long.

The rearrangement uses TRBV7-2 and TRBJ2-3, with no clear D. Germline CDR1 SGHTA, CDR2 FQGNSA. The CDR3 has 14 amino acids. V lost 4 bases to trimming and J lost 2 bases, with 10 bases between them. CDR3 sequence: CASSSSPTTDTQYF. The CDR3 nucleotides read TGTGCCAGCAGCTCGAGTCCAACCACAGATACGCAGTATTTT.

The V and J genes are TRBV4-1 and TRBJ2-3; the D gene is possibly TRBD2 (5 bases). The CDR3 loop spans 13 amino acids. Germline V lookup: CDR1 MGHRA, CDR2 YSYEKL. V was clipped by 4 bases and J by 7 bases, with 12 bases between them. The CDR3 protein is CASSPAGSHTQYF. In DNA form, the CDR3 reads TGCGCCAGCAGCCCCGCGGGCTCACATACGCAGTATTTT.

The gene calls are TRBV7-3 and TRBJ2-3, with 9 nucleotides matching TRBD2. The CDR3 contains 15 residues. Trimming removed 3 bases from V and 6 bases from J; junction bases left unmatched: 7. CDR1 SGHTA and CDR2 FQGTGA come from the germline V gene. CDR3: CASSFIGTSFDTQYF. The DNA for the CDR3 is TGTGCCAGCAGCTTCATCGGGACTAGCTTCGATACGCAGTATTTT.

CDR3 in DNA: TGTGCCACCAGCAGAGATATGCCTCCACGGGATGAGCAGTTCTTC. The encoded protein is CATSRDMPPRDEQFF. The rearrangement links TRBV15 to TRBJ2-1; D gene unclear. Deletions cut 0 bases from V and 8 bases from J, with 14 bases between. The CDR3 sequence is 15 residues long. CDR1 and CDR2 (germline): LNHNV, YYDKDF (reference sequence).

The chain uses TRBV5-6 and TRBJ1-1; unclear D gene. Germline-derived CDR1 and CDR2 are SGHDT and YYEEEE. The CDR3 contains 12 residues. V lost 0 bases and J lost 4, with 4 bases in between. CDR3 region: CASSLGITEAFF. CDR3 DNA sequence: TGTGCCAGCAGCTTGGGTATCACTGAAGCTTTCTTT.

V and J are TRBV29-1 and TRBJ1-2; D perhaps matches TRBD1 (5 bases). Germline V gene lookup returns CDR1 SQVTM and CDR2 ANQGSEA. V lost 6 bases and J 7 bases, leaving 15 bases between the germline ends. The CDR3 consists of 12 residues. CDR3 sequence (DNA): TGCAGCGTCCTCCGGGGGGTTGGTGGCTACACCTTC. This sequence encodes CSVLRGVGGYTF.